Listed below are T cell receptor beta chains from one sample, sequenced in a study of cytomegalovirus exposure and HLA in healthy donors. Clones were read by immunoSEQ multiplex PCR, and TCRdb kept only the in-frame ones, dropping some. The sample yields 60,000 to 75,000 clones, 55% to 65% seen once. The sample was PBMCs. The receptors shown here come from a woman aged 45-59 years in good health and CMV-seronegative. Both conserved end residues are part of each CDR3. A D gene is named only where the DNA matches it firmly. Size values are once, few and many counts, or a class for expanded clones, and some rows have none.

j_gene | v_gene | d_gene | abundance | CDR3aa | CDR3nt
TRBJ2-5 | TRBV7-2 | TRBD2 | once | CASSPSSGSSEETQYF | TGTGCCAGCAGTCCATCTAGCGGGAGCTCGGAAGAGACCCAGTACTTC
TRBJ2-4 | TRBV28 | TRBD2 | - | CASSIPWELAGIAKNIQYF | TGTGCCAGCAGCATCCCCTGGGAGCTAGCGGGAATAGCCAAAAACATTCAGTACTTC
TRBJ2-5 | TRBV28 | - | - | CASSLIGLQETQYF | TGTGCCAGCAGTTTAATTGGCCTCCAAGAGACCCAGTACTTC
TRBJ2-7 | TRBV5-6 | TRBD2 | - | CASSLGGSSYEQYF | TGTGCCAGCAGCTTGGGCGGGAGCTCCTACGAGCAGTACTTC
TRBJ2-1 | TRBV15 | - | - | CATSRAGGREQFF | TGTGCCACCAGCAGAGCGGGGGGCAGGGAGCAGTTCTTC
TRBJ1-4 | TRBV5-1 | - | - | CASSWQGTGLNEKLFF | TGCGCCAGCAGCTGGCAGGGTACAGGACTAAATGAAAAACTGTTTTTT
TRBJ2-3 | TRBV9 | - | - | CASSTISSGRGWTDTQYF | TGTGCCAGCAGCACCATCTCGAGTGGAAGGGGTTGGACAGATACGCAGTATTTT
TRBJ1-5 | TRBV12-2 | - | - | CASRLARGQGVWQPQHF | TGTGCAAGTCGCTTAGCAAGGGGGCAGGGTGTGTGGCAGCCCCAGCATTTT
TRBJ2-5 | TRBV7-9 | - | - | CASSLGLPQVETQYF | TGTGCCAGCAGCTTGGGGCTACCCCAAGTGGAGACCCAGTACTTC
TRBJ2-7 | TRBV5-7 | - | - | CASSFGKISYEQYF | TGTGCCAGCAGCTTCGGGAAGATCTCCTACGAGCAGTACTTC
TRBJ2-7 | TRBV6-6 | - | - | CASSGQTLDYEQYF | TGTGCCAGCAGTGGACAGACCTTAGACTACGAGCAGTACTTC
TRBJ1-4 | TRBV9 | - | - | CASSVAGTTNEKLFF | TGTGCCAGCAGCGTAGCGGGGACAACTAATGAAAAACTGTTTTTT
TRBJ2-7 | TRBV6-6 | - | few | CASIGGYEQYF | TGTGCCAGTATCGGGGGCTACGAGCAGTACTTC
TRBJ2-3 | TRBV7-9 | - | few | CASSLDWRDSYTDTQYF | TGTGCCAGCAGCTTAGATTGGAGGGACAGCTACACAGATACGCAGTATTTT
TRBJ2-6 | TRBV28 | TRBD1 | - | CASRYRDSLGGANVLTF | TGTGCCAGCAGGTATCGGGACAGCCTTGGGGGGGCCAACGTCCTGACTTTC
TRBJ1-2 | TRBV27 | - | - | CASSLRAGSNYGYTF | TGTGCCAGCAGTTTACGGGCAGGGTCGAACTATGGCTACACCTTC
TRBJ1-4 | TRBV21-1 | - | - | CASSTWDTYEKLFF | TGTGCCAGCAGCACATGGGACACTTATGAAAAACTGTTTTTT
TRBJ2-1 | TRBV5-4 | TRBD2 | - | CASSLAGREGNNEQFF | TGTGCCAGCAGCTTGGCTGGGCGGGAGGGAAACAATGAGCAGTTCTTC
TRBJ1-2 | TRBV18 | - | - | CASSPTGKGYGYTF | TGTGCCAGCTCACCCACAGGGAAAGGCTATGGCTACACCTTC
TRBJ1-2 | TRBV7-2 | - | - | CASSYLREVHGYTF | TGTGCCAGCAGCTACCTTCGAGAAGTCCATGGCTACACCTTC
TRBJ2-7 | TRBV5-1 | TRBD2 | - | CASPGGPNEQYF | TGCGCCAGCCCGGGGGGGCCCAACGAGCAGTACTTC
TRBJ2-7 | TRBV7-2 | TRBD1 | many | CASSLAGQGGRRYF | TGTGCCAGCAGCTTAGCGGGACAGGGAGGTCGGCGGTACTTC
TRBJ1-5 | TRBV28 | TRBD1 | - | CASRATTGGGQPQHF | TGTGCCAGCAGGGCCACTACAGGGGGCGGTCAGCCCCAGCATTTT
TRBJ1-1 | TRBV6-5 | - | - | CASRRVYTEAFF | TGTGCCAGCAGACGAGTATACACTGAAGCTTTCTTT
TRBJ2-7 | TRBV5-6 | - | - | CASSLSSGQYYEQYF | TGTGCCAGCAGCTTGTCGTCAGGACAATACTACGAGCAGTACTTC
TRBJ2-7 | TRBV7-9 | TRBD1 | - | CASSLIPGQGSHEQYF | TGTGCCAGCAGCTTAATTCCGGGACAGGGAAGCCACGAGCAGTACTTC
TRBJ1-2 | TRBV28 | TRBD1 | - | CASRPQGGDGYTF | TGTGCCAGCAGGCCACAGGGGGGCGATGGCTACACCTTC
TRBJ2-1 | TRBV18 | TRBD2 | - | CASSPYSSGRTPRNEQFF | TGTGCCAGCTCACCTTATTCTAGCGGGAGGACACCGAGGAATGAGCAGTTCTTC
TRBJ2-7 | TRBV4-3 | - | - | CASSQEAAAYEQYF | TGCGCCAGCAGCCAAGAGGCGGCGGCCTACGAGCAGTACTTC
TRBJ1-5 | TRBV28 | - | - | CASRPGGTQPQHF | TGTGCCAGCAGGCCGGGAGGGACTCAGCCCCAGCATTTT
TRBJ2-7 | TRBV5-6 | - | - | CASSLRGSYEQYF | TGTGCCAGCAGCTTAAGGGGCTCCTACGAGCAGTACTTC
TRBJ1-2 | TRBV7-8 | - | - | CASGGSRQGNYGYTF | TGTGCCAGCGGGGGCAGCCGGCAGGGCAACTATGGCTACACCTTC
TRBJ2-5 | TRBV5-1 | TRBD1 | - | CASSLGDRGQETQYF | TGCGCCAGCAGCTTGGGGGACAGGGGCCAAGAGACCCAGTACTTC
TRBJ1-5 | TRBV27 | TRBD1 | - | CASSDRGDQPQHF | TGTGCCAGCAGCGACAGGGGGGATCAGCCCCAGCATTTT
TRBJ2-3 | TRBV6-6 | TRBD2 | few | CASSLLAGETDTQYF | TGTGCCAGCAGTTTACTAGCGGGAGAGACAGATACGCAGTATTTT
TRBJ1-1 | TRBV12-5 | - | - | CASGLDREQAFF | TGTGCTAGTGGTTTGGACAGGGAGCAAGCTTTCTTT
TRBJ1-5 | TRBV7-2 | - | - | CASSLAGVGQPQHF | TGTGCCAGCAGCTTAGCAGGGGTGGGCCAGCCCCAGCATTTT
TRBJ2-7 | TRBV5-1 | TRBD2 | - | CASSFPDTTSGRKKAYEQYF | TGCGCCAGCAGCTTCCCCGATACGACTAGCGGGAGAAAAAAAGCCTACGAGCAGTACTTC
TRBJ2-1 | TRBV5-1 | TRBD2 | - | CASSLTSGSLYNEQFF | TGCGCCAGCAGCTTGACTAGCGGGAGCCTCTACAATGAGCAGTTCTTC
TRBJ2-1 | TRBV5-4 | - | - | CASSLGWRGSYNEQFF | TGTGCCAGCAGCTTGGGATGGCGAGGCTCCTACAATGAGCAGTTCTTC
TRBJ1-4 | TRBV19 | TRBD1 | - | CASSGPPGQGNEKLFF | TGTGCCAGTAGTGGCCCCCCGGGACAGGGTAATGAAAAACTGTTTTTT
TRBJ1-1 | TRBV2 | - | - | CASRTAPEAFF | TGTGCCAGCCGGACAGCTCCTGAAGCTTTCTTT
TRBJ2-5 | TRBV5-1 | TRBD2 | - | CASSLVRLAGGTLQETQYF | TGCGCCAGCAGCTTGGTCAGGCTAGCGGGAGGTACCCTTCAAGAGACCCAGTACTTC
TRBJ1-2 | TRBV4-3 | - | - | CASSQVSGDAYGYTF | TGCGCCAGCAGCCAAGTGTCAGGGGATGCCTATGGCTACACCTTC
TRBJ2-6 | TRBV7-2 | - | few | CASNRGQGGSGANVLTF | TGTGCCAGCAACCGGGGTCAGGGGGGATCCGGGGCCAACGTCCTGACTTTC
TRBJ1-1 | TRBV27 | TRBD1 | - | CASSSPPGTANTEAFF | TGTGCCAGCAGTTCTCCCCCCGGGACAGCGAACACTGAAGCTTTCTTT
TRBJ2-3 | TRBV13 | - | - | CASSPGLGTDTQYF | TGTGCCAGCAGCCCCGGACTCGGCACAGATACGCAGTATTTT